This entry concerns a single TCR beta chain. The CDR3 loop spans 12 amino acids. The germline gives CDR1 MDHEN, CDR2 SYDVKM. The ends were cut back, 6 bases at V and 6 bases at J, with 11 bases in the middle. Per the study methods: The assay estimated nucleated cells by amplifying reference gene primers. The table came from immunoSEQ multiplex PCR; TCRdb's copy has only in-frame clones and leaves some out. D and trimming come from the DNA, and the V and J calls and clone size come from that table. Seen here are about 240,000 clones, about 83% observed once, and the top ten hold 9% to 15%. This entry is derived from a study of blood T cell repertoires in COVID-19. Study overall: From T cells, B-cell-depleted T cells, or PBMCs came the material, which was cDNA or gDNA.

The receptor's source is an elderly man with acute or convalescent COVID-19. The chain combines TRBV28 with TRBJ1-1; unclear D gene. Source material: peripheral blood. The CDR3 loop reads CASSSVPPEAFF. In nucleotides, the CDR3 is TGTGCCAGCAGCAGCGTACCTCCTGAAGCTTTCTTT.